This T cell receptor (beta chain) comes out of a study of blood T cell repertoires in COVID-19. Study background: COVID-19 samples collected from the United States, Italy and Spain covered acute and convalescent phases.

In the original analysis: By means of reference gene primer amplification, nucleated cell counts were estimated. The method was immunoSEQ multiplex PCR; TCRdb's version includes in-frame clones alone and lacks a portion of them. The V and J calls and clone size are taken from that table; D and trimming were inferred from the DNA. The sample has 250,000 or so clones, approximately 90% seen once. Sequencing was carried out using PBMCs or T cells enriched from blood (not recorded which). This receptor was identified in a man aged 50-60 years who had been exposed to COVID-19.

CDR3 bases: TGTGCCAGCAGCCCCAGCGGGCAGGGTTTCTACAATGAGCAGTTCTTC. This translates into CASSPSGQGFYNEQFF. This chain connects TRBV9 to TRBJ2-1; D perhaps matches TRBD2 (6 bases). Germline V lookup: CDR1 SGDLS, CDR2 YYNGEE. Deletions cut 4 bases from V and 3 bases from J, with 17 bases between. The CDR3 totals 16 residues.